The rows below give T cell receptor beta chains drawn from one sample of a study of T cells expressing NK-cell markers. TCRdb derives one entry per CDR3 protein from the 5' RACE reads, leaving out DNA. Its clone listing holds 200,000 to 300,000 distinct CDR3 sequences. Sample: blood T cells: a sorted CD56 or NKG2C T cell subset, CD4+ or CD8+ T cells, or bulk PBMC T cells (not recorded which). The receptors shown here come from a man younger than 30 in good health. Each CDR3 is given with its conserved first and last residue.

V: TRBV6-1
J: TRBJ1-1
CDR3: CASSPTSGNTEAFF

V: TRBV20-1
J: TRBJ2-1
CDR3: CSAPDRGDEQFF

V: TRBV7-9
J: TRBJ2-5
CDR3: CASSPDGGLQETQYF

V: TRBV10-3
J: TRBJ2-7
CDR3: CAIGTGGFYEQYF

V: TRBV29-1
J: TRBJ2-2
CDR3: CSVEDLGETGELFF

V: TRBV12-3/TRBV12-4
J: TRBJ2-7
CDR3: CASNALRPGQGRTYEQYF

V: TRBV24-1
J: TRBJ2-6
CDR3: CATAGGSGANVLTF

V: TRBV27
J: TRBJ2-1
CDR3: CASSPRVTSGSYEQFF

V: TRBV14
J: TRBJ2-1
CDR3: CASSQRTGRGGNEQFF

V: TRBV18
J: TRBJ1-1
CDR3: CASSPLTEEAFF

V: TRBV20-1
J: TRBJ1-3
CDR3: CSARVPTDGNTIYF

V: TRBV7-9
J: TRBJ2-1
CDR3: CASSLDSPGQGFF

V: TRBV7-2
J: TRBJ2-5
CDR3: CASSRGGPGETQYF

V: TRBV12-3/TRBV12-4
J: TRBJ1-5
CDR3: CASSGQGSYQPQHF

V: TRBV24-1
J: TRBJ2-3
CDR3: CATSPGQGIADTQYF

V: TRBV5-1
J: TRBJ1-5
CDR3: CASRSSAGQPQHF

V: TRBV15
J: TRBJ1-6
CDR3: CATSRADREIHF

V: TRBV24-1
J: TRBJ2-4
CDR3: CAIHQGQLLAKNIQYF

V: TRBV12-3/TRBV12-4
J: TRBJ2-1
CDR3: CAIQRGNNNEQFF

V: TRBV9
J: TRBJ2-1
CDR3: CASSVQAGLYNEQFF

V: TRBV24-1
J: TRBJ2-2
CDR3: CATSYSGRASGELFF

V: TRBV15
J: TRBJ2-4
CDR3: CATSRDRGLDKNIQYF

V: TRBV25-1
J: TRBJ2-7
CDR3: CASSESQVVGYEQYF

V: TRBV7-2
J: TRBJ1-6
CDR3: CASSFGTANSPLHF

V: TRBV29-1
J: TRBJ1-1
CDR3: CSVGGLPTMAEAFF

V: TRBV7-6
J: TRBJ1-1
CDR3: CASSFEAEGEAFF

V: TRBV7-2
J: TRBJ2-5
CDR3: CASSLAAPGQGTETQYF

V: TRBV7-9
J: TRBJ2-7
CDR3: CASSLRSGSTYEQYF

V: TRBV20-1
J: TRBJ2-5
CDR3: CSAREGTSGSQETQYF

V: TRBV29-1
J: TRBJ1-1
CDR3: CSVTGFRLEAFF

V: TRBV6-1
J: TRBJ2-3
CDR3: CASIEPGADTQYF

V: TRBV5-6
J: TRBJ2-2
CDR3: CASSLRTGKPGELFF

V: TRBV20-1
J: TRBJ2-1
CDR3: CSARNRGRENNEQFF

V: TRBV5-1
J: TRBJ1-1
CDR3: CASRKSGRVPTDTEAFF

V: TRBV10-3
J: TRBJ2-3
CDR3: CATRLGGPSTDTQYF

V: TRBV7-9
J: TRBJ2-5
CDR3: CASSFEVVGPKETQYF

V: TRBV5-1
J: TRBJ2-5
CDR3: CASRFGYLSQETQYF

V: TRBV30
J: TRBJ1-3
CDR3: CAWAGGSGNTIYF

V: TRBV6-2/TRBV6-3
J: TRBJ2-5
CDR3: CASSPRTSGKGGTQYF

V: TRBV11-2
J: TRBJ2-1
CDR3: CASSLLAGGIDEQFF

V: TRBV4-3
J: TRBJ2-7
CDR3: CASALVWQTEQYF

V: TRBV20-1
J: TRBJ2-3
CDR3: CSARKGGGADTQYF

V: TRBV23-1
J: TRBJ2-5
CDR3: CASSRAGGGETQYF

V: TRBV29-1
J: TRBJ2-5
CDR3: CSVADTWGETQYF